The 25 T cell receptor beta chains listed next were all sequenced from one sample in a study of response to subunit inactivated influenza vaccine. Each CDR3 protein is one row after TCRdb ran MiXCR on the RT-PCR reads. The sample holds over 650,000 distinct CDR3 sequences, about a fifth seen once. The source was PBMCs from blood, collected 4 to 6 days after vaccination. These receptors were obtained from a man aged 50-60 years who received an inactivated influenza vaccine.

J is TRBJ1-5 and V is TRBV7-2, with no clear D. This CDR3 has 14 amino acids. Trimming removed 6 bases from V and 4 bases from J, with 13 bases in between. CDR1 SGHTA and CDR2 FQGNSA come from the germline V gene. CDR3: CASSSGSTNQPQHF. The CDR3 DNA reads TGTGCCAGCAGTTCCGGGTCCACTAATCAGCCCCAGCATTTT. Full variable domain (rest looked up from reference TRBV7-2 and TRBJ1-5): GAGVSQSPSNKVTEKGKDVELRCDPISGHTALYWYRQSLGQGLEFLIYFQGNSAPDKSGLPSDRFSAERTGGSVSTLTIQRTQQEDSAVYLCASSSGSTNQPQHFGDGTRLSIL.

The chain has TRBV24-1 and TRBJ2-1, with a tentative D call TRBD2 (5 bases). Germline CDR1 KGHDR, CDR2 SFDVKD. This CDR3 is built from 16 residues. V gave up 3 bases and J gave up 5 bases, with 16 bases separating them. CDR3 bases: TGTGCCACCAGTGATCAGACTAACTCTCTCAACAATGAGCAGTTCTTC. Protein sequence: CATSDQTNSLNNEQFF.

This chain connects TRBV7-2 to TRBJ2-7, with D perhaps being TRBD1 or TRBD2 (5 bases each). The germline V gene encodes CDR1 SGHTA and CDR2 FQGNSA. This CDR3 has 13 residues. Trimming removed 3 bases at V and 9 bases at J, with 15 bases between. The CDR3 loop is CASSLGPVRGQYF. The DNA of the CDR3 is TGTGCCAGCAGCTTGGGACCCGTACGAGGGCAGTACTTC.

The V gene is TRBV20-1, the J gene TRBJ2-3, with 11 bases lining up with TRBD2. Germline V gene sequence: CDR1 DFQATT, CDR2 SNEGSKA (reference sequence). The CDR3 is made up of 15 amino acids. V dropped 5 bases and J dropped 3; count of bases not matched to a gene: 7. The CDR3 loop is CSAALVAGGTDTQYF. The CDR3 DNA reads TGCAGTGCTGCGCTGGTAGCGGGGGGGACAGATACGCAGTATTTT.

This clonotype was seen more than once but under ten times. V and J are TRBV4-3 and TRBJ2-7; 10 bases fit TRBD1. Losses at the gene ends were 0 bases for V and 6 bases for J; bases not matched to a gene: 2. The CDR3 is 14 amino acids. Germline loops: CDR1 LGHNA, CDR2 YSLEER. DNA of the CDR3: TGCGCCAGCAGCCAAGATCGGGACAGGGGCGAGCAGTACTTC. Amino acid sequence: CASSQDRDRGEQYF.

In this sample, this clonotype turned up many times. In DNA, the CDR3 is TGTGCCAGCAGTCCCGGACAGGGAGGTCAGCCCCAGCATTTT. It yields the protein CASSPGQGGQPQHF. The V and J genes are TRBV12-3 or TRBV12-4 and TRBJ1-5; 8 positions agree with TRBD1. J was trimmed by 6 bases and V by 5 bases; bases with no gene match: 6. The CDR3 contains 14 residues.

This clonotype was recorded many times. V gene TRBV7-9 combines with J gene TRBJ2-1, with 9 bases that match TRBD1. The CDR3 spans 17 residues. Germline V lookup: CDR1 SEHNR, CDR2 FQNEAQ (reference sequence). V was clipped by 6 bases and J by 5 bases; unmatched bases: 14. The CDR3 spells CASSITSGQGSNNEQFF. The CDR3 DNA reads TGTGCCAGCAGTATCACTTCGGGACAGGGATCCAACAATGAGCAGTTCTTC.

Concerning this clonotype itself: Mismatch with germline at one junction end may stem from a read error. The V and J genes are TRBV6-1 and TRBJ2-5; D is uncertain. Germline CDR1 and CDR2: MNHNS and SASEGT. CDR3 length equals 14 residues. CDR3: CASSPRVAQGTQYF. In DNA form, the CDR3 reads TGTGCCAGCAGCCCCCGTGTAGCCCAAGGGACCCAGTACTTC.

The table lists this clonotype with a few counts. The CDR3 loop is CASSPARGDYGYTF. The CDR3 nucleotides are TGTGCCAGCAGCCCGGCCCGGGGGGACTATGGCTACACCTTC. The chain has TRBV7-9 and TRBJ1-2, with TRBD1 as a possible D gene (5 bases). The CDR3 length is 14 residues. The germline V and J ends were trimmed by 5 bases and 3 bases, with 13 bases remaining between them. CDR1 is SEHNR and CDR2 is FQNEAQ in the germline V gene (reference sequence).

V usage is TRBV12-3 or TRBV12-4 and J usage is TRBJ2-3, with D possibly being TRBD2 (5 bases). This CDR3 contains 15 residues. Trimming pared 6 bases from V and 4 bases from J, leaving 17 bases between. The CDR3 nucleotides are TGTGCCAGCAGGGGGTTCGGGGAACCCTCAGATACGCAGTATTTT. Translated: CASRGFGEPSDTQYF.

The CDR3 spells CASSLDGGQRELFF. DNA for the CDR3: TGTGCCAGCAGCTTAGACGGGGGGCAGAGGGAGCTGTTTTTT. The rearrangement uses TRBV7-2 and TRBJ2-2, with a weak D call TRBD2 (7 bases). Germline V lookup: CDR1 SGHTA, CDR2 FQGNSA. CDR3 length equals 14 residues. V gave up 1 base and J gave up 9 bases, with 12 bases separating them. Together with reference TRBV7-2 and TRBJ2-2, the CDR3 gives the full variable domain: GAGVSQSPSNKVTEKGKDVELRCDPISGHTALYWYRQSLGQGLEFLIYFQGNSAPDKSGLPSDRFSAERTGGSVSTLTIQRTQQEDSAVYLCASSLDGGQRELFFGEGSRLTVL.

This clonotype was seen a few times. The chain joins TRBV28 to TRBJ2-1; 9 bases map to TRBD2. CDR1 is MDHEN, CDR2 SYDVKM, per germline. CDR3 size: 13 residues. The CDR3 sequence: CAISPSGVGEQFF. CDR3 DNA sequence: TGTGCTATCTCCCCTAGCGGGGTCGGTGAGCAGTTCTTC.

The chain uses TRBV4-3 and TRBJ1-4, with 9 bases lining up with TRBD1. Germline lookup yields CDR1 LGHNA and CDR2 YSLEER. The CDR3 consists of 15 residues. V was clipped by 3 bases and J by 8 bases; unmatched bases: 7. The DNA of the CDR3 is TGCGCCAGCAGCCAGAGGACAGGGGTAGGGGAAAAACTGTTTTTT. This encodes CASSQRTGVGEKLFF.

This clonotype was seen a handful of times. V is TRBV20-1 and J is TRBJ2-5, with D possibly TRBD2 on 6 matching bases. Germline values: CDR1 DFQATT, CDR2 SNEGSKA (reference sequence). The germline V and J ends were trimmed by 6 bases and 0 bases, with 20 bases remaining between them. The CDR3 loop spans 16 amino acids. The CDR3 nucleotides are TGCAGTGCCATAAGAGGAGGGGCACGGTACCAAGAGACCCAGTACTTC. Its translation: CSAIRGGARYQETQYF.

This chain joins TRBV28 and TRBJ2-5; D remains ambiguous. V lost 6 bases and J lost 0, with 14 bases in between. Germline V lookup: CDR1 MDHEN, CDR2 SYDVKM. CDR3 size: 15 residues. The CDR3 here is CASSPGSLYQETQYF. DNA of the CDR3: TGTGCCAGCAGCCCCGGGTCCCTGTACCAAGAGACCCAGTACTTC. Complete variable domain (other parts from reference TRBV28 and TRBJ2-5): DVKVTQSSRYLVKRTGEKVFLECVQDMDHENMFWYRQDPGLGLRLIYFSYDVKMKEKGDIPEGYSVSREKKERFSLILESASTNQTSMYLCASSPGSLYQETQYFGPGTRLLVL.

This clonotype has just a few counts. V gene TRBV5-1 combines with J gene TRBJ2-2; 10 bases align to TRBD1. V lost 0 bases and J lost 3; bases outside the gene matches: 5. The CDR3 is made up of 17 amino acids. From germline, CDR1 is SGHRS and CDR2 YFSETQ. CDR3 loop: CASSLDVGQGDTGELFF. DNA of the CDR3: TGCGCCAGCAGCTTGGACGTAGGACAGGGGGACACCGGGGAGCTGTTTTTT.

This rearrangement joins TRBV12-3 or TRBV12-4 to TRBJ1-6; possibly TRBD1 for D (5 bases). The CDR3 spans 15 residues. V lost 6 bases to trimming and J lost 8 bases, with 17 bases between them. The CDR3 protein is CASSPLRRGDSPLHF. Written as DNA, the CDR3 is TGTGCCAGCAGCCCATTAAGACGGGGGGATTCACCCCTCCACTTT.

The gene calls are TRBV27 and TRBJ2-1; TRBD1 matches 8 bases. Germline CDR1 and CDR2: MNHEY and SMNVEV (reference sequence). The V gene end was trimmed by 3 bases and the J gene end by 9 bases; junction bases not matched to a gene: 13. CDR3 length: 16 amino acids. This chain's CDR3 is CASSFGGQGTRGEQFF. CDR3 bases: TGTGCCAGCAGTTTCGGAGGACAGGGAACAAGGGGTGAGCAGTTCTTC.

This clonotype has ten or more counts. The chain is built from TRBV12-3 or TRBV12-4 and TRBJ2-3; D possibly corresponds to TRBD1 (6 bases). The CDR3 has 17 residues. V gave up 4 bases and J gave up 2 bases, with 19 bases separating them. The CDR3 loop reads CASSSYRMDSYTDTQYF. Here the CDR3 DNA reads TGTGCCAGCAGTTCATATAGAATGGACAGTTACACAGATACGCAGTATTTT.

This clonotype occurred a few times. The chain is built from TRBV5-8 and TRBJ2-5; 11 bases align to TRBD1. Losses at the gene ends were 2 bases for V and 1 base for J; bases not matched to a gene: 4. Germline-derived CDR1 and CDR2 are SGHTS and YDEGEE. The CDR3 is made up of 16 amino acids. The CDR3 region is CASSFGTGGLQETQYF. The CDR3 DNA sequence: TGTGCCAGCAGCTTCGGGACAGGGGGTCTCCAAGAGACCCAGTACTTC.

The chain joins TRBV2 to TRBJ1-2, with D maybe TRBD1 (5 bases). Germline V CDR1 and CDR2: SNHLY, FYNNEI. The V and J ends lost 9 bases and 5 bases respectively, with 19 bases between them. The CDR3 is 14 amino acids. The CDR3 sequence is CASGRGRSSYGYTF. Written as DNA, the CDR3 is TGTGCCAGTGGGAGGGGCCGTAGCAGTTATGGCTACACCTTC.

This clonotype occurred a few times. The V call is TRBV14, the J call TRBJ2-1, with D possibly TRBD2 on 6 matching bases. V lost 3 bases, J lost 6 bases, and 18 bases lay in between. Germline assignment: CDR1 SGHDN and CDR2 FVKESK. This CDR3 has 16 residues. CDR3 bases: TGTGCCAGCAGCCATGGACCCTATCTAGCGTTCAATGAGCAGTTCTTC. It translates to CASSHGPYLAFNEQFF.

In this sample, this clonotype turned up once. The rearrangement joins TRBV29-1 to TRBJ2-1; D remains unclear. Deletions cut 4 bases from V and 2 bases from J, with 12 bases between. The CDR3 is 14 residues long. Per germline, CDR1 SQVTM and CDR2 ANQGSEA. CDR3 sequence reads: CSVAGVSTYNEQFF. The CDR3 DNA follows: TGCAGCGTTGCTGGGGTCTCTACCTACAATGAGCAGTTCTTC.

Only a few counts were recorded for this clonotype. V is TRBV12-3 or TRBV12-4 and J is TRBJ2-7, with D possibly being TRBD2 (6 bases). The CDR3 runs 14 residues. Trimming stripped 3 bases from V and 6 bases from J, with 15 bases between. The CDR3 DNA reads TGTGCCAGCAGTTTGGTACTTTCGGAGGGCGAGCAGTACTTC. It yields the protein CASSLVLSEGEQYF.

The chain uses TRBV25-1 and TRBJ2-1, with 11 bases lining up with TRBD2. Looked up from germline, CDR1 is MGHDK and CDR2 is SYGVNS. Trimming at V came to 1 base and at J to 7 bases, leaving 6 bases not matched to a gene. There are 16 residues in the CDR3. The CDR3 here is CASSELATSGSNEQFF. CDR3 nucleotides: TGTGCCAGCAGTGAATTAGCCACTAGCGGGAGTAATGAGCAGTTCTTC. The full variable domain, in which reference TRBV25-1 and TRBJ2-1 provide the parts outside the CDR3, is EADIYQTPRYLVIGTGKKITLECSQTMGHDKMYWYQQDPGMELHLIHYSYGVNSTEKGDLSSESTVSRIRTEHFPLTLESARPSHTSQYLCASSELATSGSNEQFFGPGTRLTVL.